This is a list of T cell receptor beta chains from one sample in a study of cytomegalovirus exposure and HLA in healthy donors. Only in-frame clones appear in the TCRdb table, and some are missing; sequencing was by immunoSEQ multiplex PCR. This table holds around 180,000 clones, over 60% found once. Sequenced sample: PBMCs. These receptors were collected from a girl aged 10-17 years in good health and CMV-seronegative. Each CDR3 is given with its conserved first and last residue. A D gene is named only where the DNA matches it firmly. The size field is filled for only some rows; it gives once, few, many or a size class.

j_gene: TRBJ1-6
d_gene: TRBD1
v_gene: TRBV4-2
abundance: NA
CDR3nt: TGTGCCAGCAGCCAGAAGCCGGGACAGGGTGAACCCCTCCACTTT
CDR3aa: CASSQKPGQGEPLHF

j_gene: TRBJ2-2
d_gene: TRBD2
v_gene: TRBV27
abundance: NA
CDR3nt: TGTGCCAGCAGTTTGGGAGGGCCCAACACCGGGGAGCTGTTTTTT
CDR3aa: CASSLGGPNTGELFF

j_gene: TRBJ1-4
d_gene: NA
v_gene: TRBV30
abundance: few
CDR3nt: TGTGCCTGGAGTGTACGGGCAACTAATGAAAAACTGTTTTTT
CDR3aa: CAWSVRATNEKLFF

j_gene: TRBJ1-2
d_gene: TRBD1
v_gene: TRBV29-1
abundance: NA
CDR3nt: TGCAGCGTTGCCCCTAGAACAGGGGTCTATGGCTACACCTTC
CDR3aa: CSVAPRTGVYGYTF

j_gene: TRBJ2-1
d_gene: NA
v_gene: TRBV9
abundance: NA
CDR3nt: TGTGCCAGCAGCCGCGGACTGGAGACGGATGAGCAGTTCTTC
CDR3aa: CASSRGLETDEQFF

j_gene: TRBJ1-6
d_gene: NA
v_gene: TRBV19
abundance: NA
CDR3nt: TGTGCCAGTAGTGGGAGGGACTATAATTCACCCCTCCACTTT
CDR3aa: CASSGRDYNSPLHF

j_gene: TRBJ2-5
d_gene: NA
v_gene: TRBV7-2
abundance: NA
CDR3nt: TGTGCCAACAGCTTATGGGCGGGCCAAGAGACCCAGTACTTC
CDR3aa: CANSLWAGQETQYF

j_gene: TRBJ2-6
d_gene: NA
v_gene: TRBV19
abundance: NA
CDR3nt: TGTGCCAGTAGTATAAGCCAAGTTGGGGCCAACGTCCTGACTTTC
CDR3aa: CASSISQVGANVLTF

j_gene: TRBJ1-2
d_gene: NA
v_gene: TRBV5-4
abundance: NA
CDR3nt: TGTGCCAGCAGCTCAACACCTAACAGAATTAACTATGGCTACACCTTC
CDR3aa: CASSSTPNRINYGYTF

j_gene: TRBJ1-2
d_gene: TRBD1
v_gene: TRBV2
abundance: NA
CDR3nt: TGTGCCAGCCGGACAGGTGGGGGTGGCTACACCTTC
CDR3aa: CASRTGGGGYTF

j_gene: TRBJ1-5
d_gene: NA
v_gene: TRBV13
abundance: NA
CDR3nt: TGTGCCAGCAGCTCACAGGGAAAGCAGCCCCAGCATTTT
CDR3aa: CASSSQGKQPQHF

j_gene: TRBJ1-3
d_gene: TRBD1
v_gene: TRBV25-1
abundance: NA
CDR3nt: TGTGCCAGCAGGGGGAAACCGGGACAGAGCTCTGGAAACACCATATATTTT
CDR3aa: CASRGKPGQSSGNTIYF

j_gene: TRBJ1-1
d_gene: NA
v_gene: TRBV7-9
abundance: few
CDR3nt: TGTGCCAGCATCAGGATGAACACTGAAGCTTTCTTT
CDR3aa: CASIRMNTEAFF

j_gene: TRBJ2-1
d_gene: NA
v_gene: TRBV9
abundance: few
CDR3nt: TGTGCCAGCAGCGTAGCCGATAGCGGCTTTGAGCAGTTCTTC
CDR3aa: CASSVADSGFEQFF

j_gene: TRBJ1-1
d_gene: NA
v_gene: TRBV4-1
abundance: few
CDR3nt: TGCGCCAGCAGCTCAAGATTAGAGGGGAACACTGAAGCTTTCTTT
CDR3aa: CASSSRLEGNTEAFF

j_gene: TRBJ1-5
d_gene: TRBD1
v_gene: TRBV19
abundance: few
CDR3nt: TGTGCCAGTAGTGGTACAGGGGACCCTAGCAATCAGCCCCAGCATTTT
CDR3aa: CASSGTGDPSNQPQHF

j_gene: TRBJ1-1
d_gene: NA
v_gene: TRBV11-1
abundance: NA
CDR3nt: TGTGCCAGCAGCAGAGGGGGTAACACTGAAGCTTTCTTT
CDR3aa: CASSRGGNTEAFF

j_gene: TRBJ1-5
d_gene: NA
v_gene: TRBV4-1
abundance: NA
CDR3nt: TGCGCCAGCAGCCTGGGAGGGTACGGTCAGCCCCAGCATTTT
CDR3aa: CASSLGGYGQPQHF

j_gene: TRBJ2-7
d_gene: NA
v_gene: TRBV5-6
abundance: NA
CDR3nt: TGTGCCAGCAGCTTGCATAGTCCCGCCGATTATGCCTCCTACGAGCAGTACTTC
CDR3aa: CASSLHSPADYASYEQYF

j_gene: TRBJ1-1
d_gene: NA
v_gene: TRBV15
abundance: NA
CDR3nt: TGTGCCACCAGCGCCCCAGGTGAGTACACTGAAGCTTTCTTT
CDR3aa: CATSAPGEYTEAFF

j_gene: TRBJ2-3
d_gene: TRBD2
v_gene: TRBV7-9
abundance: few
CDR3nt: TGTGCCAGCAGACCCAGCGGGGGTATCTATACGCAGTATTTT
CDR3aa: CASRPSGGIYTQYF

j_gene: TRBJ2-1
d_gene: NA
v_gene: TRBV19
abundance: NA
CDR3nt: TGTGCCAGTAGTATAGGTGGCGGGTTTTACAATGAGCAGTTCTTC
CDR3aa: CASSIGGGFYNEQFF

j_gene: TRBJ2-4
d_gene: TRBD2
v_gene: TRBV27
abundance: NA
CDR3nt: TGTGCCAGCAGTTTATTGGGGGGGAGGAGAAACATTCAGTACTTC
CDR3aa: CASSLLGGRRNIQYF